These 2 T cell receptor beta chains were sequenced from one sample in a study of CD8+ T cells in alopecia areata listed by TCRdb under 2018. This sample's time point label indicates: more than three weeks on oral tofacitinib. In the paper's terms, the treatment or condition label means: oral pan-JAK inhibitor, 5-10 mg twice daily. Library creation used the immunoSEQ multiplex PCR assay. RNA was extracted from all samples and reverse transcribed into cDNA, which served as template for TCR sequencing. Here the immuneACCESS table is served through TCRdb, limited to in-frame sequences with V and J called. Missing clones are a known gap in these copies; in checked studies unresolved V genes cover under half, and the rest lacks a known reason. For this sample there are some 190,000 clones; roughly three fifths appear just once. The ten biggest clones cover 0.65% to 0.7% of the sample. The material sequenced was CD4+ T cells sorted from blood, taken at week 4, from a patient treated with tofacitinib. Receptors were obtained from a human donor with alopecia areata.

The J gene is TRBJ2-1, the V gene TRBV2; 10 nucleotides match TRBD2. Germline CDR1 SNHLY, CDR2 FYNNEI. CDR3 size: 14 residues. Germline trimming cut 11 bases from V and 8 bases from J; bases unmatched to any gene: 12. This chain's CDR3 is CAGGSSGRFDEQFF. As DNA, the CDR3 is TGTGCCGGGGGTTCTAGCGGGAGATTCGATGAGCAGTTCTTC.

Of note for this clone: Additional DNA sequences in this sample encode the identical CDR3. The V call is TRBV25-1, the J call TRBJ2-5; D call uncertain. V was pared by 4 bases and J by 1 base, with 4 bases between. This CDR3 comprises 12 residues. Germline V lookup: CDR1 MGHDK, CDR2 SYGVNS. Here the CDR3 reads CASSASQETQYF. CDR3 nucleotide sequence: TGTGCCAGCAGTGCGAGCCAAGAGACCCAGTACTTC.